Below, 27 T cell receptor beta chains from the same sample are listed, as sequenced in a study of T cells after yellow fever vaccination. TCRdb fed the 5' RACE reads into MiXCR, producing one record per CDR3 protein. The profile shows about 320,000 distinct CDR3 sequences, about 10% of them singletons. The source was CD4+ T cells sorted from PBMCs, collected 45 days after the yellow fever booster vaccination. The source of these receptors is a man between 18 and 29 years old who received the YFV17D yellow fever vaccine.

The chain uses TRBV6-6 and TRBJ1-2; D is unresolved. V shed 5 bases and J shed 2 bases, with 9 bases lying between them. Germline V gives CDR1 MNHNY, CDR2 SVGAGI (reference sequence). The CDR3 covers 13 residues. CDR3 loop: CASSTEDNYGYTF. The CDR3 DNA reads TGTGCCAGCAGTACCGAAGACAACTATGGCTACACCTTC.

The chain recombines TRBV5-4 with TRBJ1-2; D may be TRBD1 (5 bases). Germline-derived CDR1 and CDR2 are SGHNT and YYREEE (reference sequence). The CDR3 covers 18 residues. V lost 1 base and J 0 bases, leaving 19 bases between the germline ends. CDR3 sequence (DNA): TGTGCCAGCAGCTTGTCGATAAGGACACTCCGAGCTAACTATGGCTACACCTTC. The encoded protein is CASSLSIRTLRANYGYTF.

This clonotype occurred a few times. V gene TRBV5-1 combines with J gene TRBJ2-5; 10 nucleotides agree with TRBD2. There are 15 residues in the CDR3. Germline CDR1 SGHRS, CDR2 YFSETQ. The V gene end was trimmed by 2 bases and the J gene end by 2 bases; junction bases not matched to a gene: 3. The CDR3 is CASSLLAGTQETQYF. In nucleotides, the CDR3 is TGCGCCAGCAGCTTACTAGCGGGGACGCAAGAGACCCAGTACTTC.

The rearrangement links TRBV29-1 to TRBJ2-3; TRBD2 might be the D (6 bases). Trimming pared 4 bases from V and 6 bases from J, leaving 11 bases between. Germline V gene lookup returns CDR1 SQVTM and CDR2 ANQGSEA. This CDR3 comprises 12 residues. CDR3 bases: TGCAGCGTTGCTGGAGGGGCCGATACGCAGTATTTT. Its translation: CSVAGGADTQYF.

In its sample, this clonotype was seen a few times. CDR3 DNA: TGCAGTGCTTTTGAACGGGCCGTCGCAGCTGAAGCTTTCTTT. Translating it yields CSAFERAVAAEAFF. The chain combines TRBV20-1 with TRBJ1-1, with no clear D. This CDR3 is 14 amino acids long. The germline V and J ends were trimmed by 5 bases and 6 bases, with 19 bases remaining between them. Germline CDR1 DFQATT, CDR2 SNEGSKA (reference sequence).

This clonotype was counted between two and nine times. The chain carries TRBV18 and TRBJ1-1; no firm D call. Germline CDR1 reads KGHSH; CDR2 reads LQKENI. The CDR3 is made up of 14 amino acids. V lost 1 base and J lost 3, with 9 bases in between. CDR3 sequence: CASSPLAGDTEAFF. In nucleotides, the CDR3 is TGTGCCAGCTCACCACTTGCAGGAGACACTGAAGCTTTCTTT.

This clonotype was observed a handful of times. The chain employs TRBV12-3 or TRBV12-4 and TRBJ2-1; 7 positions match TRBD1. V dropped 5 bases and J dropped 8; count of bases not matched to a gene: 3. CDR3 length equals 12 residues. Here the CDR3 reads CASSPGGYEQFF. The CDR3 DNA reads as TGTGCCAGCAGTCCAGGGGGTTATGAGCAGTTCTTC.

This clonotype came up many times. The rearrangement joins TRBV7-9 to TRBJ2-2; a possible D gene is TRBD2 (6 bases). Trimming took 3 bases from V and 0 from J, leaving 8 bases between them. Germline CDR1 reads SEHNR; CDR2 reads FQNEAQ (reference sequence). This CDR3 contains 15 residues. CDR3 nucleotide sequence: TGTGCCAGCAGCTTTTCGGGGGCGAACACCGGGGAGCTGTTTTTT. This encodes CASSFSGANTGELFF.

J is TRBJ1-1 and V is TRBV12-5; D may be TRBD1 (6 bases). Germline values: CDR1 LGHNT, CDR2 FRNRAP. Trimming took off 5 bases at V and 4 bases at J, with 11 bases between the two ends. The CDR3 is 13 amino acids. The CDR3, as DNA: TGTGCTAGTGGTCGGGGGGCAGGCACTGAAGCTTTCTTT. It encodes CASGRGAGTEAFF.

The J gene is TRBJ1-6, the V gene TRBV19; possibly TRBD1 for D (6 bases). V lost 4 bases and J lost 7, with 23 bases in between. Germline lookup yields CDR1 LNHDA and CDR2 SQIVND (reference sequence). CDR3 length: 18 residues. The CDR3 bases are TGTGCCAGTAGTACCCTTCTTCTCCGTAGGACAGCGAATTCACCCCTCCACTTT. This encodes CASSTLLLRRTANSPLHF.

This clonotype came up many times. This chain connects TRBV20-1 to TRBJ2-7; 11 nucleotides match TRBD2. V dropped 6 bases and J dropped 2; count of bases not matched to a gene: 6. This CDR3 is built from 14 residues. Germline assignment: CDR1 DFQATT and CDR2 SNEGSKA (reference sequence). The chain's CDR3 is CSALAGGLTYEQYV. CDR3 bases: TGCAGTGCCCTAGCGGGGGGACTAACCTACGAGCAGTACGTC.

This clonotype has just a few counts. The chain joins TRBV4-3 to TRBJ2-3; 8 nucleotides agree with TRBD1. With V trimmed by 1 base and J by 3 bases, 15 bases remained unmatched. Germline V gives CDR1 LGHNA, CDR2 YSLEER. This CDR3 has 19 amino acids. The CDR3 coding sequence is TGCGCCAGCAGCCAAGCAGGACAGGGCAGGCGGGTTATTACAGATACGCAGTATTTT. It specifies CASSQAGQGRRVITDTQYF.

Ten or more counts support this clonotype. This CDR3 reads CASSLLDMDSPLHF. The CDR3 DNA follows: TGTGCCAGCAGCTTACTGGATATGGATTCACCCCTCCACTTT. The genes are TRBV11-2 and TRBJ1-6, with D uncertain. Per germline, CDR1 SGHAT and CDR2 FQNNGV. This CDR3 comprises 14 residues. Trimming took 2 bases from V and 8 from J, leaving 10 bases between them.

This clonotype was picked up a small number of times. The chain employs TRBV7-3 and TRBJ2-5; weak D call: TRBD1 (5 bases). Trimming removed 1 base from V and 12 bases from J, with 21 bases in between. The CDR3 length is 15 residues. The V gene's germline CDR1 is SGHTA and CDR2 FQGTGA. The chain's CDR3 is CASSLRAGQGALKYF. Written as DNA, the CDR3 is TGTGCCAGCAGCTTAAGGGCAGGGCAAGGGGCATTGAAGTACTTC.

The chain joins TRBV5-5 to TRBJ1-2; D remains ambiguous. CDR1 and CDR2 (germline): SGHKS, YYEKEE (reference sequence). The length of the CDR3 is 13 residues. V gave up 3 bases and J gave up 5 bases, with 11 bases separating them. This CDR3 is CASSSDGLYGYTF. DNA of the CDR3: TGTGCCAGCAGCTCGGACGGACTTTATGGCTACACCTTC. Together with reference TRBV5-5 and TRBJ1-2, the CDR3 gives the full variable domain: DAGVTQSPTHLIKTRGQQVTLRCSPISGHKSVSWYQQVLGQGPQFIFQYYEKEERGRGNFPDRFSARQFPNYSSELNVNALLLGDSALYLCASSSDGLYGYTFGSGTRLTVV.

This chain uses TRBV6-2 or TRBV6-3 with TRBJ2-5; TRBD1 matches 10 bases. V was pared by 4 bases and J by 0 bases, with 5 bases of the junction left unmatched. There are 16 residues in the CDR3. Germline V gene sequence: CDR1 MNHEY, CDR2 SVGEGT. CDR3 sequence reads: CASSSGQGSYQETQYF. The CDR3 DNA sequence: TGTGCCAGCAGTTCGGGACAGGGGTCCTACCAAGAGACCCAGTACTTC.

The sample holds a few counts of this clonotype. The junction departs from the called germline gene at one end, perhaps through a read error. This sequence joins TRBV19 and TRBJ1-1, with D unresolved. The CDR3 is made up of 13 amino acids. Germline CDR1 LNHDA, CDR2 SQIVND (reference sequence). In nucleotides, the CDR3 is TGTGCCGGTAGTATAGTACGCAACACTGAAGCTTTCTTT. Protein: CAGSIVRNTEAFF.

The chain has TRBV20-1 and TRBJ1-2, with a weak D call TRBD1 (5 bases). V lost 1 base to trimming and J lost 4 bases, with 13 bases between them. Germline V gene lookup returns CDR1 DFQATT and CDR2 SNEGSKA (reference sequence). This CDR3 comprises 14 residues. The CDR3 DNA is TGCAGTGCTAGAGTAGGTAGAGGGACCTATGGCTACACCTTC. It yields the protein CSARVGRGTYGYTF.

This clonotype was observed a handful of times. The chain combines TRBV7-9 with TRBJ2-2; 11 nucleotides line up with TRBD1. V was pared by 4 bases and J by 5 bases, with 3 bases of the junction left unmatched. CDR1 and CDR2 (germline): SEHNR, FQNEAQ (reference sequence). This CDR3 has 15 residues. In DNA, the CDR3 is TGTGCCAGCAGCTCCGGACAGGGGGCAACCGGGGAGCTGTTTTTT. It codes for CASSSGQGATGELFF.

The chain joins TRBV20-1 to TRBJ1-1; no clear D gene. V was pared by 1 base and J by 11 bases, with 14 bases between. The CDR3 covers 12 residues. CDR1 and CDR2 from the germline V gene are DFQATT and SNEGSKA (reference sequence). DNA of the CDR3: TGCAGTGCTAGAGTCGGGTCTAGGCGTGCTTTCTTT. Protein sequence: CSARVGSRRAFF.

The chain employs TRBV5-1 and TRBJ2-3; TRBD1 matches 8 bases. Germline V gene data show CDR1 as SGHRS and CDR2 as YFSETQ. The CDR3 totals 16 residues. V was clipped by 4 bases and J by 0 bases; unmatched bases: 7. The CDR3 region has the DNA TGCGCCAGCAGCGTGGTCGGGACAGGAAGCACAGATACGCAGTATTTT. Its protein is CASSVVGTGSTDTQYF.

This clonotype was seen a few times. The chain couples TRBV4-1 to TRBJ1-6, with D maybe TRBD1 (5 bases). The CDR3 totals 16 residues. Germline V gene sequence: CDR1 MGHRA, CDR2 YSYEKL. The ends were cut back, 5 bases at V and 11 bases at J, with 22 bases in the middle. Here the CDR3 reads CASSSHYDSRGPPLHF. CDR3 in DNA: TGCGCCAGCAGCTCGCACTATGACAGCCGAGGGCCACCCCTCCACTTT.

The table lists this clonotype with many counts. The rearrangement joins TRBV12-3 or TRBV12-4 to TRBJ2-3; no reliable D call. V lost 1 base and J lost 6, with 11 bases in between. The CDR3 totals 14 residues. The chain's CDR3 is CASSLETAWDTQYF. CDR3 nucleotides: TGTGCCAGCAGTTTAGAAACAGCGTGGGATACGCAGTATTTT.

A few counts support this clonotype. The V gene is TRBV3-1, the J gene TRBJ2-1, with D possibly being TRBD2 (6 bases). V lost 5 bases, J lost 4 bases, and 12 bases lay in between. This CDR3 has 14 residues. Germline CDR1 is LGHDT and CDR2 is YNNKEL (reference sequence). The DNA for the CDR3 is TGTGCCAGCAGCGGCTACGGGGGTTACAATGAGCAGTTCTTC. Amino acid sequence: CASSGYGGYNEQFF.

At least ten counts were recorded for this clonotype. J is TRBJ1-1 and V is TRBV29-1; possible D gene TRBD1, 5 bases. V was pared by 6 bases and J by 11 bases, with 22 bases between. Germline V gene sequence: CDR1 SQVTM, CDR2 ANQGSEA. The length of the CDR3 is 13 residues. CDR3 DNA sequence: TGCAGCGTCGAGAATGGGGCCCGAACCTACGCTTTCTTT. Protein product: CSVENGARTYAFF.

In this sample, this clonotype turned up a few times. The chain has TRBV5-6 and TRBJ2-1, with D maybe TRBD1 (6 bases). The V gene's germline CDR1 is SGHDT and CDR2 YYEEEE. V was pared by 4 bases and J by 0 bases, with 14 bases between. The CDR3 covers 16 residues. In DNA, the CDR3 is TGTGCCAGCAGCCCGGGACACCTAGTCTCCTACAATGAGCAGTTCTTC. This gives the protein CASSPGHLVSYNEQFF.

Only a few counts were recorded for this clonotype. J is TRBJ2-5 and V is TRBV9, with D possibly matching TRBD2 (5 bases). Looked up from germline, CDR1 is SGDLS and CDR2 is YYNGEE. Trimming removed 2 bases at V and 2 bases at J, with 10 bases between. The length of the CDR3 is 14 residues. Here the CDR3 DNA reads TGTGCCAGCAGCGTCACCCCGGGACAAGAGACCCAGTACTTC. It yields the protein CASSVTPGQETQYF.